This passage covers 20 T cell receptor beta chains from one sample sequenced in a study of blood T cell repertoires in COVID-19. Assay: immunoSEQ multiplex PCR; the TCRdb copy retains only in-frame clones and omits some. This table holds some 150,000 clones, roughly 82% found once. Material for sequencing was peripheral blood. These TCRs come from a woman between 45 and 60 years old in a cohort sampled during active or convalescent COVID-19.

The V call is TRBV6-1, the J call TRBJ2-7, with 11 nucleotides matching TRBD2. The germline V gene encodes CDR1 MNHNS and CDR2 SASEGT. CDR3 length: 15 amino acids. V trimming: 2 bases; J trimming: 7 bases; junction bases outside the gene matches: 7. CDR3: CASSEFSGGAGEQYF. The CDR3, as DNA: TGTGCCAGCAGTGAATTTAGCGGGGGGGCTGGTGAGCAGTACTTC.

This clone was counted only a few times. The rearrangement joins TRBV10-3 to TRBJ1-5, with TRBD1 matching over 8 bases. Per germline, CDR1 ENHRY and CDR2 SYGVKD. Trimming cost V 10 bases and J 7 bases; bases outside gene matches: 9. The CDR3 runs to 13 residues. Written as DNA, the CDR3 is TGTGCCACCCAAGGACAGGGCGAACAGCCCCAGCATTTT. This codes for CATQGQGEQPQHF.

The chain uses TRBV4-3 and TRBJ1-4; no clear D gene. The V and J ends lost 0 bases and 15 bases respectively, with 14 bases between them. The CDR3 sequence is 13 residues long. Germline V gene data show CDR1 as LGHNA and CDR2 as YSLEER. The CDR3 nucleotides are TGCGCCAGCAGCCAAGATTTTTCCGGGTTGGTGTTTTTT. This translates into CASSQDFSGLVFF.

The chain has TRBV19 and TRBJ2-2; 8 bases agree with TRBD1. Germline trimming cut 5 bases from V and 4 bases from J; bases unmatched to any gene: 3. Germline values: CDR1 LNHDA, CDR2 SQIVND (reference sequence). CDR3 length: 14 amino acids. The CDR3 coding sequence is TGTGCCAGTAGTCGGACAGGGCCCACCGGGGAGCTGTTTTTT. Translating it yields CASSRTGPTGELFF. Full variable domain (outside the CDR3, taken from reference TRBV19 and TRBJ2-2): DGGITQSPKYLFRKEGQNVTLSCEQNLNHDAMYWYRQDPGQGLRLIYYSQIVNDFQKGDIAEGYSVSREKKESFPLTVTSAQKNPTAFYLCASSRTGPTGELFFGEGSRLTVL.

CDR3 bases: TGTGCCATCAGTGATTCCTATAGCGGGGTCGGTAACAATGAGCAGTTCTTC. Its protein is CAISDSYSGVGNNEQFF. The chain is built from TRBV10-3 and TRBJ2-1; 8 nucleotides match TRBD2. The junction had 12 bases not matched to a gene; V was cut back by 3 bases and J by 5 bases. In germline, CDR1 is ENHRY, CDR2 SYGVKD. This CDR3 is built from 17 residues.

The gene calls are TRBV6-5 and TRBJ2-7; D is perhaps TRBD2 (6 bases). The length of the CDR3 is 16 residues. Between the trimmed V and J ends, which lost 0 bases and 0 bases, there was a span of 12 bases. Germline CDR1 and CDR2: MNHEY and SVGAGI. CDR3 amino acids: CASSYSKDGSSYEQYF. CDR3 nucleotides: TGTGCCAGCAGTTACTCGAAGGACGGGAGCTCCTACGAGCAGTACTTC.

The rearrangement uses TRBV7-3 and TRBJ2-3, with 13 bases that match TRBD2. Per germline, CDR1 SGHTA and CDR2 FQGTGA. This CDR3 region has 19 residues. V was pared by 5 bases and J by 1 base, with 12 bases of the junction left unmatched. The CDR3 DNA sequence: TGTGCCAGCAGCCCCACGTACAAGGGGACTAGCGGGGGCACAGATACGCAGTATTTT. This codes for CASSPTYKGTSGGTDTQYF.

The chain links TRBV6-6 to TRBJ1-2, with D perhaps matching TRBD1 (5 bases). Germline V gene data show CDR1 as MNHNY and CDR2 as SVGAGI (reference sequence). The CDR3 has 13 residues. V was trimmed by 8 bases and J by 5 bases, leaving 15 bases between them. Here the CDR3 DNA reads TGTGCCAGCTCAAAAAATGGGGGGTATGGCTACACCTTC. As protein: CASSKNGGYGYTF.

The gene calls are TRBV10-2 and TRBJ1-1; 10 bases match TRBD1. With 7 bases clipped from V and 4 bases from J, the junction kept 9 bases outside the gene matches. The CDR3 covers 15 residues. The V gene's germline CDR1 is WSHSY and CDR2 SAAADI. CDR3 bases: TGCGCCAGCAAGGGGACAGGGGCGGTTGGCACTGAAGCTTTCTTT. Amino acids: CASKGTGAVGTEAFF.

In its sample, this clone was seen a few times. This chain uses TRBV20-1 with TRBJ2-7; TRBD2 matches at 12 bases. The germline V gene encodes CDR1 DFQATT and CDR2 SNEGSKA (reference sequence). Unmatched junction bases numbered 11, after V lost 3 bases and J lost 5 bases. This CDR3 is 16 amino acids long. The CDR3 nucleotides are TGCAGTGCTAGTCAACCTAGCGGGGGGGCATTGAACGAGCAGTACTTC. Residues: CSASQPSGGALNEQYF.

The chain uses TRBV7-9 and TRBJ2-5; the match to TRBD1 covers 7 bases. The ends lost 3 bases at V and 6 bases at J; junction bases unmatched: 7. There are 14 residues in the CDR3. Germline values: CDR1 SEHNR, CDR2 FQNEAQ (reference sequence). The CDR3 loop is CASSLTGLKKTQYF. In DNA, the CDR3 is TGTGCCAGCAGCTTGACAGGGTTGAAAAAGACCCAGTACTTC.

The rearrangement links TRBV2 to TRBJ2-1; unclear D gene. The V gene's germline CDR1 is SNHLY and CDR2 FYNNEI. V was clipped by 4 bases and J by 4 bases, with 5 bases between them. This CDR3 is built from 12 residues. The CDR3, as DNA: TGTGCCAGCAGTGGAGAGTACAATGAGCAGTTCTTC. Protein product: CASSGEYNEQFF. Together with reference TRBV2 and TRBJ2-1, the CDR3 gives the full variable domain: EPEVTQTPSHQVTQMGQEVILRCVPISNHLYFYWYRQILGQKVEFLVSFYNNEISEKSEIFDDQFSVERPDGSNFTLKIRSTKLEDSAMYFCASSGEYNEQFFGPGTRLTVL.

This clone was found a few times. Here the CDR3 DNA reads TGCGCCAGCAGCCCGGACCGGGACAGGAGAAATTCACCCCTCCACTTT. This sequence encodes CASSPDRDRRNSPLHF. The V and J genes are TRBV5-1 and TRBJ1-6, with 8 bases aligning to TRBD1. The CDR3 has 16 amino acids. After removal of 4 bases from V and 7 bases from J, the junction contained 10 bases not matched to a gene. CDR1 SGHRS and CDR2 YFSETQ come from the germline V gene. Full variable domain (remainder filled in from reference TRBV5-1 and TRBJ1-6): KAGVTQTPRYLIKTRGQQVTLSCSPISGHRSVSWYQQTPGQGLQFLFEYFSETQRNKGNFPGRFSGRQFSNSRSEMNVSTLELGDSALYLCASSPDRDRRNSPLHFGNGTRLTVT.

The V and J genes are TRBV21-1 and TRBJ2-3; the table gives TRBD2 as D, unverified against the DNA. TRBV21-1 is described as a pseudogene. The CDR3 is made up of 18 amino acids. CDR3 region: CASSKGVDSGGAPDTQYF. The CDR3 nucleotides are TGTGCCAGCAGCAAAGGGGTCGATAGCGGGGGGGCCCCAGATACGCAGTATTTT.

The sample holds many counts of this clone. This chain connects TRBV19 to TRBJ1-1; no clear D gene. V lost 4 bases and J 7 bases, leaving 10 bases between the germline ends. There are 12 residues in the CDR3. Germline CDR1 reads LNHDA; CDR2 reads SQIVND (reference sequence). The chain's CDR3 is CASSTGRYEAFF. CDR3 DNA sequence: TGTGCCAGTAGTACCGGCAGGTATGAAGCTTTCTTT.

This chain connects TRBV9 to TRBJ2-5; 9 bases are a match to TRBD1. Germline-derived CDR1 and CDR2 are SGDLS and YYNGEE. Trimming cost V 2 bases and J 5 bases; bases outside gene matches: 10. The CDR3 spans 16 residues. The chain's CDR3 is CASSVDGQGLGETQYF. The CDR3 DNA reads TGTGCCAGCAGCGTGGATGGACAGGGGTTAGGGGAGACCCAGTACTTC.

The chain is built from TRBV10-2 and TRBJ2-1; possibly TRBD1 for D (9 bases). Between the trimmed V and J ends, which lost 10 bases and 7 bases, there was a span of 17 bases. The CDR3 spans 13 residues. Germline values: CDR1 WSHSY, CDR2 SAAADI. CDR3 coding DNA: TGCGCCACCACAGGGGGCGGGGGGAATGAGCAGTTCTTC. Protein: CATTGGGGNEQFF.

The chain links TRBV6-2 or TRBV6-3 to TRBJ2-7; tentatively, D is TRBD2 (7 bases). Trimming left V 6 bases short and J 5 bases short, with 20 bases between. The germline gives CDR1 MNHEY, CDR2 SVGEGT. The CDR3 has 15 residues. CDR3 in amino acids: CASSERTAGSHEQYF. As DNA, the CDR3 is TGTGCCAGCAGCGAACGGACAGCGGGATCCCACGAGCAGTACTTC.

The chain carries TRBV24-1 and TRBJ2-6; D unresolved. The CDR3 consists of 14 residues. The germline V gene encodes CDR1 KGHDR and CDR2 SFDVKD. Trimming removed 3 bases at V and 0 bases at J, with 2 bases between. The CDR3: CATSDHSGANVLTF. In DNA, the CDR3 is TGTGCCACCAGTGATCACTCTGGGGCCAACGTCCTGACTTTC.

The chain links TRBV24-1 to TRBJ2-5, with a weak D call TRBD1 (5 bases). Germline V gene lookup returns CDR1 KGHDR and CDR2 SFDVKD. With 3 bases removed from V and 2 bases from J, the gap between germline ends came to 9 bases. The CDR3 totals 14 residues. The CDR3, as DNA: TGTGCCACCAGTGATCCCGACAGTCAAGAGACCCAGTACTTC. Its protein product is CATSDPDSQETQYF.